The 24 T cell receptor beta chains below were found in one sample sequenced in a study of blood T cell repertoires in COVID-19 (dated by TCRdb to about 2020). Libraries were built with the immunoSEQ multiplex PCR assay. Imported from immuneACCESS, the table was reduced by TCRdb to in-frame sequences with V and J called. These copies leave out some clones; in studies compared against another copy, an unresolved V gene accounts for under half, and the cause of the remainder is not known. This sample has approximately 500,000 clones in its table, and 88% of those were observed once. The ten largest clonotypes hold less than 2% of the sample. Sequenced sample: PBMCs or T cells enriched from blood (not recorded which). The receptors come from a middle-aged woman who had recovered from COVID-19.

This chain joins TRBV6-1 and TRBJ2-3, with D possibly TRBD2 on 7 matching bases. The V gene lost 3 bases and the J gene lost 4 bases, with 14 bases spanning the gap. Per the germline V gene, CDR1 is MNHNS and CDR2 is SASEGT. This CDR3 spans 15 amino acids. CDR3 protein: CASSENPGGPDTQYF. DNA of the CDR3: TGTGCCAGCAGTGAGAATCCCGGGGGGCCAGATACGCAGTATTTT.

The chain combines TRBV7-2 with TRBJ2-3, with D possibly matching TRBD2 (6 bases). The CDR3 is 14 residues long. The germline V gene encodes CDR1 SGHTA and CDR2 FQGNSA. The V end was cut by 5 bases, the J end by 3 bases, with 12 bases between. CDR3 nucleotides: TGTGCCAGCAGCCTATCCCGGGGGACAGATACGCAGTATTTT. It translates to CASSLSRGTDTQYF.

The genes are TRBV7-2 and TRBJ2-3; 9 bases are a match to TRBD2. The CDR3 length is 15 residues. V trimming: 3 bases; J trimming: 0 bases; junction bases outside the gene matches: 1. Germline V gives CDR1 SGHTA, CDR2 FQGNSA. The CDR3 DNA follows: TGTGCCAGCAGCTTGGGACTAGCTAGCACAGATACGCAGTATTTT. Translated, it gives CASSLGLASTDTQYF.

This chain uses TRBV10-1 with TRBJ1-1, with D possibly TRBD1 on 5 matching bases. V dropped 3 bases and J dropped 7 bases, with 9 bases sitting between them. The germline V gene has CDR1 WNHNN and CDR2 SYGVQD (reference sequence). The CDR3 is 12 amino acids. CDR3 in DNA: TGCGCCAGCAGTGAAGGGGCGCTTGAAGCTTTCTTT. It translates to CASSEGALEAFF.

V is TRBV14 and J is TRBJ2-5, with 8 bases matching TRBD2. Unmatched junction bases numbered 11, after V lost 6 bases and J lost 2 bases. Germline V gene sequence: CDR1 SGHDN, CDR2 FVKESK. There are 16 residues in the CDR3. In DNA form, the CDR3 reads TGTGCCAGCAGTCTCGTGGGTAGCGGGACTCAAGAGACCCAGTACTTC. This gives the protein CASSLVGSGTQETQYF.

This sequence joins TRBV11-3 and TRBJ2-7, with 8 positions matching TRBD2. Per germline, CDR1 SGHNT and CDR2 YENEEA. The length of the CDR3 is 13 residues. The CDR3 DNA sequence: TGTATCCTGGGGCTAGCGGGTTTCCTCGAGCAGTACTTC. Its translation is CILGLAGFLEQYF.

The V and J genes are TRBV19 and TRBJ1-4; TRBD1 might be the D (5 bases). The length of the CDR3 is 14 residues. Germline values: CDR1 LNHDA, CDR2 SQIVND (reference sequence). Trimming cost V 5 bases and J 7 bases, with 14 bases left between them. Here the CDR3 reads CASSPGSEGEKLFF. The CDR3 nucleotides read TGTGCCAGTAGTCCAGGGTCGGAGGGTGAAAAACTGTTTTTT.

The rearrangement links TRBV28 to TRBJ1-6; D is unresolved. V lost 11 bases and J 8 bases, leaving 13 bases between the germline ends. Germline V gene sequence: CDR1 MDHEN, CDR2 SYDVKM. The CDR3 is 12 amino acids. The CDR3 coding sequence is TGTGCCGGCGGCCTGTCGGATTCACCCCTCCACTTT. Protein sequence: CAGGLSDSPLHF.

The chain is built from TRBV5-8 and TRBJ2-3, with unresolved D. V was trimmed by 6 bases and J by 0 bases, leaving 14 bases between them. The CDR3 totals 15 residues. Germline V gene lookup returns CDR1 SGHTS and CDR2 YDEGEE. The CDR3 DNA is TGTGCCAGCAATTATGGGCAGTCTAGCACAGATACGCAGTATTTT. Protein product: CASNYGQSSTDTQYF.

The chain joins TRBV12-3 or TRBV12-4 to TRBJ1-2, with D perhaps TRBD1 (6 bases). Trimming left V 3 bases short and J 7 bases short, with 12 bases between. CDR3 length: 13 residues. CDR3 region: CASSFRTAGGYTF. The DNA for the CDR3 is TGTGCCAGCAGTTTCCGGACAGCCGGTGGCTACACCTTC.

This chain uses TRBV4-1 with TRBJ2-7; TRBD1 is a possible D gene (6 bases). V shed 2 bases and J shed 4 bases, with 18 bases lying between them. Germline CDR1 reads MGHRA; CDR2 reads YSYEKL. The CDR3 spans 16 residues. CDR3 loop: CASSQPAYGQIYEQYF. In DNA form, the CDR3 reads TGCGCCAGCAGCCAACCCGCTTATGGACAGATTTACGAGCAGTACTTC.

V and J are TRBV19 and TRBJ2-3, with D perhaps matching TRBD2 (5 bases). The CDR3 runs to 18 residues. Trimming took off 3 bases at V and 0 bases at J, with 19 bases between the two ends. Germline V gives CDR1 LNHDA, CDR2 SQIVND (reference sequence). CDR3 coding DNA: TGTGCCAGTAGTATTCAGGTTAGCGAAGCCTCTAGCACAGATACGCAGTATTTT. Amino acid sequence: CASSIQVSEASSTDTQYF.

The chain links TRBV7-2 to TRBJ2-4, with 7 bases identical to TRBD2. The CDR3 loop spans 13 amino acids. V shed 2 bases, J shed 13 bases, and the junction held 8 bases outside the gene matches. Germline-derived CDR1 and CDR2 are SGHTA and FQGNSA. The CDR3 spells CASSLQGQRGQYF. DNA of the CDR3: TGTGCCAGCAGCTTACAGGGCCAGCGGGGACAGTACTTC.

The chain joins TRBV6-5 to TRBJ1-6; TRBD1 agrees at 9 bases. The CDR3 loop spans 12 amino acids. Germline CDR1 MNHEY, CDR2 SVGAGI. The trim removed 5 bases at V and 15 bases at J, leaving 5 bases unmatched. CDR3 protein: CASSPGQGVLHF. CDR3 bases: TGTGCCAGCAGTCCGGGACAGGGCGTCCTCCACTTT.

In this sample, this clone turned up once. The chain recombines TRBV4-3 with TRBJ2-2; 10 nucleotides align to TRBD2. Germline assignment: CDR1 LGHNA and CDR2 YSLEER. V lost 3 bases, J lost 5 bases, and 6 bases stayed unmatched. CDR3 length: 16 amino acids. The CDR3 sequence: CASSQEPSGSTGELFF. CDR3 DNA: TGCGCCAGCAGCCAGGAACCTAGCGGGAGTACCGGGGAGCTGTTTTTT.

The chain is built from TRBV11-2 and TRBJ1-5; no clear D. Trimming took off 0 bases at V and 9 bases at J, with 6 bases between the two ends. The CDR3 spans 12 residues. Looked up from germline, CDR1 is SGHAT and CDR2 is FQNNGV. Written as DNA, the CDR3 is TGTGCCAGCAGCTTAGACGGAGGGCCCCAGCATTTT. Its translation: CASSLDGGPQHF.

The chain employs TRBV9 and TRBJ1-1; no firm D call. Trimming took off 0 bases at V and 8 bases at J, with 14 bases between the two ends. The CDR3 sequence is 14 residues long. CDR1 SGDLS and CDR2 YYNGEE come from the germline V gene. The CDR3 spells CASSVDVRGSEAFF. The CDR3 DNA follows: TGTGCCAGCAGCGTAGATGTGAGAGGGTCCGAAGCTTTCTTT.

V gene TRBV19 combines with J gene TRBJ2-5, with TRBD1 matching over 10 bases. CDR3 length equals 14 residues. The germline gives CDR1 LNHDA, CDR2 SQIVND (reference sequence). V was pared by 8 bases and J by 3 bases, with 6 bases of the junction left unmatched. CDR3 in amino acids: CASVDRGNEETQYF. The CDR3 region has the DNA TGTGCCAGTGTGGACAGGGGGAATGAAGAGACCCAGTACTTC.

This chain joins TRBV29-1 and TRBJ2-3, with TRBD2 matching over 12 bases. This CDR3 has 17 residues. Per the germline V gene, CDR1 is SQVTM and CDR2 is ANQGSEA. With V trimmed by 3 bases and J by 0 bases, 7 bases remained unmatched. The CDR3: CSVDLAGGKLSTDTQYF. As DNA, the CDR3 is TGCAGCGTTGACCTAGCGGGAGGGAAACTTAGCACAGATACGCAGTATTTT.

This clone was found many times. The V and J genes are TRBV14 and TRBJ2-7; 7 positions match TRBD2. This CDR3 has 15 amino acids. J was trimmed by 2 bases and V by 0 bases; bases with no gene match: 4. From germline, CDR1 is SGHDN and CDR2 FVKESK. The chain's CDR3 is CASSQDGGGTYEQYF. CDR3 in DNA: TGTGCCAGCAGCCAAGACGGCGGGGGTACCTACGAGCAGTACTTC.

V is TRBV30 and J is TRBJ1-4; D gene unclear. This CDR3 region has 15 residues. The V end was cut by 3 bases, the J end by 8 bases, with 19 bases between. The germline CDR1 and CDR2 sequences are GTSNPN and SVGIG (reference sequence). This CDR3 is CAWSGDRARGEKLFF. The CDR3 region has the DNA TGTGCCTGGAGCGGGGATCGGGCTAGAGGCGAAAAACTGTTTTTT.

The rearrangement joins TRBV6-5 to TRBJ1-6; D is unresolved. Germline CDR1 and CDR2: MNHEY and SVGAGI. The CDR3 loop spans 16 amino acids. Trimming removed 4 bases from V and 4 bases from J, with 14 bases in between. This CDR3 reads CASSSAWAVYNSPLHF. The CDR3 bases are TGTGCCAGCAGTTCGGCTTGGGCAGTTTATAATTCACCCCTCCACTTT.

This clone occurred once. This chain uses TRBV6-2 or TRBV6-3 with TRBJ2-7, with TRBD2 as a possible D gene (5 bases). The CDR3 runs to 16 residues. CDR1 is MNHEY and CDR2 is SVGEGT in the germline V gene. V shed 2 bases and J shed 3 bases, with 17 bases lying between them. The CDR3 here is CASSYEVGGPFYEQYF. The CDR3 nucleotides are TGTGCCAGCAGTTACGAGGTTGGCGGGCCTTTCTACGAGCAGTACTTC.

CDR3 in amino acids: CSVAVVLPTSGSEETQYF. The CDR3 nucleotides are TGCAGCGTTGCCGTGGTATTACCAACTAGCGGGTCAGAGGAGACCCAGTACTTC. The rearrangement uses TRBV29-1 and TRBJ2-5; 9 bases map to TRBD2. Per the germline V gene, CDR1 is SQVTM and CDR2 is ANQGSEA. The CDR3 loop spans 18 amino acids. V shed 4 bases and J 5 bases; nucleotides not matched to a gene: 20.